The 28 T cell receptor beta chains below all came from one sample that was sequenced in a study of cytotoxic CD8 clonotypes in ibrutinib-treated CLL. Data came from immunoSEQ multiplex PCR; TCRdb stores just in-frame clones and leaves some out. The data contain 50,000 or so clones, about 50% of them seen just once; the ten biggest clones take up approximately 28%. The input for sequencing was PBMCs, taken after 24 months of ibrutinib treatment. Receptor source: a human donor with chronic lymphocytic leukemia.

This clone was counted a few times. The chain joins TRBV5-1 to TRBJ1-1; D remains ambiguous. Trimming left V 2 bases short and J 0 bases short, with 11 bases between. Per the germline V gene, CDR1 is SGHRS and CDR2 is YFSETQ. The CDR3 loop spans 15 amino acids. As DNA, the CDR3 is TGCGCCAGCAGCTTTATGGCTGACATGAACACTGAAGCTTTCTTT. Translating gives CASSFMADMNTEAFF. The full variable domain, completed using reference TRBV5-1 and TRBJ1-1, is KAGVTQTPRYLIKTRGQQVTLSCSPISGHRSVSWYQQTPGQGLQFLFEYFSETQRNKGNFPGRFSGRQFSNSRSEMNVSTLELGDSALYLCASSFMADMNTEAFFGQGTRLTVV.

This clone has ten or more counts. This chain links TRBV5-1 with TRBJ2-5, with D possibly TRBD2 on 5 matching bases. CDR1 and CDR2 (germline): SGHRS, YFSETQ. V was pared by 2 bases and J by 1 base, with 12 bases between. The CDR3 runs 15 residues. Here the CDR3 DNA reads TGCGCCAGCAGCTTTCTCGGCGGGTCCCAAGAGACCCAGTACTTC. Its translation is CASSFLGGSQETQYF.

The chain uses TRBV6-5 and TRBJ2-2; 8 bases are a match to TRBD1. Germline V lookup: CDR1 MNHEY, CDR2 SVGAGI. V lost 0 bases and J lost 7; bases outside the gene matches: 4. The CDR3 has 15 amino acids. The CDR3 loop reads CASSYSIQGVGELFF. The CDR3 region has the DNA TGTGCCAGCAGTTACTCCATACAGGGGGTCGGGGAGCTGTTTTTT.

This clone was recorded a few times. The CDR3 DNA follows: TGTGCCAGCAGCTTAGACGGAGCGGGGGGCAATAACCCTCATGAGCAGTTCTTC. As protein: CASSLDGAGGNNPHEQFF. The rearrangement uses TRBV13 and TRBJ2-1, with 9 positions matching TRBD2. In germline, CDR1 is PRHDT, CDR2 FYEKMQ (reference sequence). This CDR3 spans 18 amino acids. With 1 base clipped from V and 8 bases from J, the junction kept 15 bases outside the gene matches.

This chain uses TRBV5-1 with TRBJ1-6; no clear D. From germline, CDR1 is SGHRS and CDR2 YFSETQ. V lost 4 bases to trimming and J lost 0 bases, with 5 bases between them. This CDR3 spans 14 amino acids. Here the CDR3 DNA reads TGCGCCAGCAGCGGGAGCTCCTATAATTCACCCCTCCACTTT. Translated, it gives CASSGSSYNSPLHF.

This clone was recorded a few times. This chain links TRBV18 with TRBJ1-6; TRBD1 matches at 7 bases. Germline V CDR1 and CDR2: KGHSH, LQKENI. The CDR3 contains 14 residues. The ends lost 1 base at V and 8 bases at J; junction bases unmatched: 2. The CDR3 is CASSPRGGDSPLHF. CDR3 nucleotides: TGTGCCAGCTCACCACGAGGGGGCGATTCACCCCTCCACTTT.

The rearrangement links TRBV5-1 to TRBJ1-4, with a weak D call TRBD1 (6 bases). Germline V gives CDR1 SGHRS, CDR2 YFSETQ. The germline V and J ends were trimmed by 4 bases and 5 bases, with 12 bases remaining between them. CDR3 length: 14 amino acids. The chain's CDR3 is CASSPDRRNEKLFF. In DNA form, the CDR3 reads TGCGCCAGCAGCCCGGACAGAAGGAATGAAAAACTGTTTTTT.

This clone was observed a handful of times. V usage is TRBV27 and J usage is TRBJ1-5; D possibly corresponds to TRBD1 (5 bases). V was trimmed by 5 bases and J by 0 bases, leaving 20 bases between them. The CDR3 runs 18 residues. Per germline, CDR1 MNHEY and CDR2 SMNVEV (reference sequence). CDR3 amino acids: CASSPSWGGSNSNQPQHF. The CDR3 coding sequence is TGTGCCAGCAGTCCCTCCTGGGGCGGCTCCAATAGCAATCAGCCCCAGCATTTT.

This chain links TRBV12-5 with TRBJ1-1, with 8 bases that match TRBD1. Germline V CDR1 and CDR2: LGHNT, FRNRAP. With V trimmed by 7 bases and J by 4 bases, 8 bases remained unmatched. This CDR3 comprises 14 residues. CDR3 sequence reads: CASVLGQGATEAFF. The CDR3 nucleotides are TGTGCTAGTGTCTTAGGACAGGGCGCCACTGAAGCTTTCTTT.

This clone was found once. This chain uses TRBV7-6 with TRBJ2-5, with D tentatively TRBD1 or TRBD2 (5 bases each). Between the trimmed V and J ends, which lost 5 bases and 5 bases, there was a span of 9 bases. This CDR3 spans 12 amino acids. Germline values: CDR1 SGHVS, CDR2 FNYEAQ. This CDR3 is CASSPEGETQYF. The DNA of the CDR3 is TGTGCCAGCAGCCCTGAGGGGGAGACCCAGTACTTC.

The chain links TRBV5-1 to TRBJ1-2; 8 bases line up with TRBD1. Germline assignment: CDR1 SGHRS and CDR2 YFSETQ. The CDR3 runs to 15 residues. Germline trimming cut 4 bases from V and 4 bases from J; bases unmatched to any gene: 9. The CDR3 DNA follows: TGCGCCAGCAGCGCACCAGGGGGCAGCGGCTATGGCTACACCTTC. This translates into CASSAPGGSGYGYTF.

This clone was seen more than once but under ten times. The chain employs TRBV7-8 and TRBJ2-7, with D maybe TRBD1 (6 bases). Germline V gene lookup returns CDR1 SGHVS and CDR2 FQNEAQ. The CDR3 runs to 15 residues. V lost 3 bases to trimming and J lost 3 bases, with 15 bases between them. CDR3 protein: CASSLGAQTGYEQYF. The DNA of the CDR3 is TGTGCCAGCAGCTTGGGGGCCCAAACGGGCTACGAGCAGTACTTC.

The chain couples TRBV27 to TRBJ2-5; D gene uncertain. Germline V gene lookup returns CDR1 MNHEY and CDR2 SMNVEV (reference sequence). There are 13 residues in the CDR3. V was clipped by 5 bases and J by 5 bases, with 12 bases between them. CDR3 sequence: CASSRLGIETQYF. CDR3 bases: TGTGCCAGCAGTCGACTCGGAATCGAGACCCAGTACTTC.

The J gene is TRBJ1-1, the V gene TRBV15; D unclear. CDR3 size: 14 residues. Per the germline V gene, CDR1 is LNHNV and CDR2 is YYDKDF (reference sequence). Trimming took 3 bases from V and 6 from J, leaving 14 bases between them. The CDR3 loop reads CATSRGGREAEAFF. For the CDR3, the DNA is TGTGCCACCAGCAGGGGCGGGAGGGAGGCTGAAGCTTTCTTT.

This clone showed up many times. The V gene is TRBV10-3, the J gene TRBJ2-6; 8 bases match TRBD1. The CDR3 spans 16 residues. V shed 11 bases and J 3 bases; nucleotides not matched to a gene: 12. Germline V gives CDR1 ENHRY, CDR2 SYGVKD. The CDR3 loop is CAPGQGIFGGANVLTF. CDR3 nucleotides: TGTGCCCCCGGACAGGGTATCTTTGGTGGGGCCAACGTCCTGACTTTC.

This chain joins TRBV5-6 and TRBJ2-3; TRBD1 aligns across 8 bases. The CDR3 loop spans 15 amino acids. In germline, CDR1 is SGHDT, CDR2 YYEEEE. The ends lost 9 bases at V and 0 bases at J; junction bases unmatched: 9. CDR3 sequence: CATQNTGGSTDTQYF. CDR3 DNA sequence: TGTGCCACCCAGAATACAGGGGGTAGCACAGATACGCAGTATTTT.

This clone appeared a single time. The chain combines TRBV23-1 with TRBJ2-2; no clear D. TRBV23-1 is known as an ORF, though its function is uncertain. CDR3 size: 12 residues. V was trimmed by 2 bases and J by 2 bases, leaving 0 bases between them. This CDR3 reads CASSQNTGELFF. The CDR3 nucleotides are TGCGCCAGCAGTCAAAACACCGGGGAGCTGTTTTTT.

In regard to this clone: It is likely a read error: a sequence one base away is far more abundant. Other DNA sequences in the sample encode the same CDR3. The J gene is TRBJ1-1, the V gene TRBV5-1; 8 bases agree with TRBD1. With V trimmed by 4 bases and J by 4 bases, 6 bases remained unmatched. The CDR3 is 14 residues long. Looked up from germline, CDR1 is SGHRS and CDR2 is YFSETQ. The CDR3 region has the DNA TGCGCCAGCAGCAACCCTACAGGGGGCACTGAAGCTTTCTTT. This sequence encodes CASSNPTGGTEAFF.

V is TRBV2 and J is TRBJ2-2; no firm D call. V was cut by 7 bases and J by 3 bases, with 9 bases left in between. This CDR3 has 13 amino acids. Germline lookup yields CDR1 SNHLY and CDR2 FYNNEI. The DNA for the CDR3 is TGTGCCAGCACAGGAAGGGACACCGGGGAGCTGTTTTTT. Translated, it gives CASTGRDTGELFF. Full variable domain (missing parts from reference TRBV2 and TRBJ2-2): EPEVTQTPSHQVTQMGQEVILRCVPISNHLYFYWYRQILGQKVEFLVSFYNNEISEKSEIFDDQFSVERPDGSNFTLKIRSTKLEDSAMYFCASTGRDTGELFFGEGSRLTVL.

V is TRBV5-1 and J is TRBJ2-7; D possibly corresponds to TRBD1 (5 bases). Germline CDR1 SGHRS, CDR2 YFSETQ. The CDR3 spans 14 residues. V was clipped by 0 bases and J by 2 bases, with 9 bases between them. The CDR3 nucleotides read TGCGCCAGCAGCTTGGGGGCAGGGACCTACGAGCAGTACTTC. Translation: CASSLGAGTYEQYF.

V usage is TRBV6-5 and J usage is TRBJ2-3, with D perhaps TRBD2 (6 bases). CDR3 size: 13 residues. V was trimmed by 7 bases and J by 3 bases, leaving 11 bases between them. CDR1 MNHEY and CDR2 SVGAGI come from the germline V gene. This CDR3 is CASTPGVTDTQYF. CDR3 bases: TGTGCCAGCACTCCGGGGGTGACAGATACGCAGTATTTT.

This clone was found a few times. The chain carries TRBV6-1 and TRBJ1-2; no clear D gene. The CDR3 extends over 12 amino acids. Germline V lookup: CDR1 MNHNS, CDR2 SASEGT. The V end was cut by 3 bases, the J end by 8 bases, with 10 bases between. CDR3: CASSDLGRGYTF. The DNA of the CDR3 is TGTGCCAGCAGTGACTTAGGTCGCGGCTACACCTTC.

This clone appeared many times. This chain joins TRBV5-1 and TRBJ1-1; no reliable D call. Germline CDR1 and CDR2: SGHRS and YFSETQ. The CDR3 loop spans 11 amino acids. V shed 7 bases and J shed 11 bases, with 15 bases lying between them. CDR3 protein: CASGDVTGAFF. CDR3 nucleotides: TGCGCCAGCGGCGACGTAACGGGTGCTTTCTTT.

This chain uses TRBV27 with TRBJ1-6; possibly TRBD1 for D (5 bases). This CDR3 has 15 residues. Germline-derived CDR1 and CDR2 are MNHEY and SMNVEV (reference sequence). V was shortened by 3 bases and J by 2 bases, with 8 bases between the two germline ends. For the CDR3, the DNA is TGTGCCAGCAGTTTGAGGGGCGCCTATAATTCACCCCTCCACTTT. This encodes CASSLRGAYNSPLHF.

The J gene is TRBJ1-3, the V gene TRBV5-6, with a tentative D call TRBD1 (6 bases). The germline gives CDR1 SGHDT, CDR2 YYEEEE. V was trimmed by 4 bases and J by 0 bases, leaving 14 bases between them. The CDR3 sequence is 16 residues long. In DNA form, the CDR3 reads TGTGCCAGCAGCCGGACAGACTTTATCTCTGGAAACACCATATATTTT. This sequence encodes CASSRTDFISGNTIYF.

This clone appeared a few times. The chain carries TRBV14 and TRBJ2-7; D might be TRBD1 or TRBD2, each matching 5 bases. V was cut by 2 bases and J by 2 bases, with 10 bases left in between. CDR1 is SGHDN, CDR2 FVKESK, per germline. This CDR3 comprises 14 residues. CDR3 residues: CASSQTGGAYEQYF. In nucleotides, the CDR3 is TGTGCCAGCAGCCAAACTGGGGGAGCCTACGAGCAGTACTTC.

This clone was seen more than once but under ten times. The DNA of the CDR3 is TGTGCCAGCAGTTACGGCACAGATACGCAGTATTTT. It codes for CASSYGTDTQYF. The chain couples TRBV6-5 to TRBJ2-3; unclear D gene. Between the trimmed V and J ends, which lost 2 bases and 1 base, there was a span of 1 base. The CDR3 is 12 amino acids. The germline V gene encodes CDR1 MNHEY and CDR2 SVGAGI.

The J gene is TRBJ2-2, the V gene TRBV5-6; possible D gene TRBD1, 5 bases. V was pared by 2 bases and J by 3 bases, with 5 bases between. The CDR3 is 13 amino acids. Germline V CDR1 and CDR2: SGHDT, YYEEEE. In DNA form, the CDR3 reads TGTGCCAGCAGCTTCAGGGACACCGGGGAGCTGTTTTTT. Amino acid sequence: CASSFRDTGELFF.